These 7 T cell receptor beta chains originate from one sample sequenced in a study of T cells after posttransplantation cyclophosphamide. The assay was immunoSEQ multiplex PCR, and TCRdb's table has in-frame clones only and misses some. This sample has 9,500 to 10,000 clones, with 95% to 98% found just once. Cells defined as naive were viable CD3+CD4+ or CD3+CD8+ and CCR7+CD45RA+CD45RO-CD95-CD27+CD28+. The sample comprised naive CD4+ T cells sorted from PBMCs. These TCRs come from a woman aged 55-69 years in good health, CMV-negative, and a related stem cell transplant donor.

The rearrangement uses TRBV10-3 and TRBJ1-3; 7 bases map to TRBD1. The CDR3 length is 15 residues. Trimming took 6 bases from V and 7 from J; bases not matched to a gene: 12. Germline values: CDR1 ENHRY, CDR2 SYGVKD. CDR3: CAIRETGTASNTIYF. The CDR3 nucleotides read TGTGCCATCAGGGAAACCGGGACAGCTTCGAACACCATATATTTT.

This clone was detected once. V is TRBV28 and J is TRBJ2-3, with 7 positions matching TRBD2. Trimming cost V 5 bases and J 0 bases; bases outside gene matches: 11. The length of the CDR3 is 17 residues. CDR1 and CDR2 (germline): MDHEN, SYDVKM. The CDR3 loop reads CASSHPRGAGSTDTQYF. The CDR3 DNA reads TGTGCCAGCAGTCACCCCCGGGGAGCGGGGAGCACAGATACGCAGTATTTT.

This CDR3 is CASSLTNLGGYTF. The DNA of the CDR3 is TGTGCCAGCAGCTTGACTAATTTGGGTGGCTACACCTTC. The chain recombines TRBV7-2 with TRBJ1-2; D is undetermined. The CDR3 has 13 amino acids. Germline loops: CDR1 SGHTA, CDR2 FQGNSA. V was shortened by 3 bases and J by 7 bases, with 12 bases between the two germline ends.

The V and J genes are TRBV4-1 and TRBJ2-1, with 12 bases aligning to TRBD2. The CDR3 has 18 residues. Trimming at V came to 4 bases and at J to 4 bases, leaving 11 bases not matched to a gene. Germline V CDR1 and CDR2: MGHRA, YSYEKL. CDR3 amino acids: CASSPTPLAGGRYNEQFF. CDR3 DNA sequence: TGCGCCAGCAGCCCCACTCCGCTAGCGGGGGGGAGATACAATGAGCAGTTCTTC.

This sequence joins TRBV6-1 and TRBJ1-2, with 7 nucleotides matching TRBD1. Germline V gene data show CDR1 as MNHNS and CDR2 as SASEGT. V shed 6 bases, J shed 8 bases, and the junction held 9 bases outside the gene matches. The CDR3 is 13 residues long. CDR3 nucleotide sequence: TGTGCCAGCAGCGAGAGAGGGGGCGAGGGCTACACCTTC. Translated, it gives CASSERGGEGYTF.

The genes are TRBV5-1 and TRBJ2-3, with TRBD1 matching 7 bases. This CDR3 region has 15 residues. The J segment lost 0 bases and the V segment lost 6 bases, leaving 7 bases of the junction unmatched. In germline, CDR1 is SGHRS, CDR2 YFSETQ. The CDR3 sequence: CASTRQGTSTDTQYF. CDR3 nucleotide sequence: TGCGCCAGCACCAGACAGGGAACTAGCACAGATACGCAGTATTTT.

The genes are TRBV28 and TRBJ1-2; the match to TRBD1 covers 8 bases. The CDR3 sequence is 14 residues long. Germline lookup yields CDR1 MDHEN and CDR2 SYDVKM. The J segment lost 5 bases and the V segment lost 4 bases, leaving 6 bases of the junction unmatched. CDR3 residues: CASSSHYRGYGYTF. The DNA of the CDR3 is TGTGCCAGCAGTTCCCACTACAGGGGGTATGGCTACACCTTC.